This T cell receptor (beta chain) comes out of a study of blood T cell repertoires in COVID-19. Study information: Sites in the United States, Italy and Spain provided acute and convalescent COVID-19 samples.

Germline lookup yields CDR1 SGHRS and CDR2 YFSETQ. The CDR3 spans 12 residues. V shed 8 bases, J shed 7 bases, and the junction held 8 bases outside the gene matches. As originally analysed: It was from reference gene primer amplification that nucleated cell counts were estimated. Some clones are missing from TCRdb's copy, which holds only in-frame ones; the method was immunoSEQ multiplex PCR. For V, J and clone size, that table is used; D and trimming come from the DNA. The data contain 290,000 or so clones, around nine tenths of them singletons. The specimen sequenced was peripheral blood. This clonotype was obtained from an older man with acute or convalescent COVID-19. The gene calls are TRBV5-1 and TRBJ2-7; 8 bases are shared with TRBD2. The CDR3 region is CARKRERGEQYF. The CDR3, as DNA: TGCGCCAGAAAGCGGGAGAGGGGTGAGCAGTACTTC. Using reference TRBV5-1 and TRBJ2-7 for the parts outside the CDR3, the full variable domain is KAGVTQTPRYLIKTRGQQVTLSCSPISGHRSVSWYQQTPGQGLQFLFEYFSETQRNKGNFPGRFSGRQFSNSRSEMNVSTLELGDSALYLCARKRERGEQYFGPGTRLTVT.